This T cell receptor (beta chain) was sequenced for a study of OX40 agonist ivuxolimab in advanced cancers. Study context: Antecedent anti-PD-1, anti-PD-L1 or anti-CTLA-4 therapy was permissible, with roughly 36% having received some. Study-level results: CD4+ and CD8+ T cells in blood underwent clonal expansion by week 6 at 0.1 to 3.0 mg/kg. Antigens targeted by the expanded peripheral T cells were not determined. Some nonresponders also had low normalized T-cell clonal expansion.

The CDR3 runs to 12 residues. Per germline, CDR1 LNHNV and CDR2 YYDKDF (reference sequence). Trimming took off 0 bases at V and 10 bases at J, with 9 bases between the two ends. The assay was immunoSEQ multiplex PCR, and TCRdb's table has in-frame clones only and misses some. Here the sample spans some 110,000 clones, roughly 92% being singletons. Of note for this clone: The antigen remains undetermined.

The sequence came from an adult with an advanced solid tumor such as melanoma, head and neck, liver or kidney cancer. Sequencing was performed on CD4+ or CD8+ T cells sorted from blood, taken in a trial of the OX40 agonist ivuxolimab. The chain joins TRBV15 to TRBJ1-1; D is ambiguous. The CDR3 nucleotides are TGTGCCACCAGCAGAGATTTCGGCTCAGCTTTCTTT. This sequence encodes CATSRDFGSAFF.